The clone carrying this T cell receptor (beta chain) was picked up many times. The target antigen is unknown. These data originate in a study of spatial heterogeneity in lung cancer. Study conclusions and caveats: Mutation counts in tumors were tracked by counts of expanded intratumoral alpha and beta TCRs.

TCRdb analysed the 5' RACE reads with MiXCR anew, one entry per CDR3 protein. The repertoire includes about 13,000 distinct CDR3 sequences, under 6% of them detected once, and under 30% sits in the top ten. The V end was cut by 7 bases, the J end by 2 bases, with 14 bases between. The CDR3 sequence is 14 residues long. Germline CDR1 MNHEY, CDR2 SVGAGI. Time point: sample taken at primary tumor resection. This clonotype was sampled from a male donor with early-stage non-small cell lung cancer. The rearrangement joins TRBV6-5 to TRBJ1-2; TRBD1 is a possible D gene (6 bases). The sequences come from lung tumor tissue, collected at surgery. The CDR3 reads CASKPTGGNYGYTF. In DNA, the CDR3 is TGTGCCAGCAAACCCACGGGGGGCAACTATGGCTACACCTTC.